This TCR beta chain was found in a study of blood T cell repertoires in COVID-19. Across the study: In each case, the material was cDNA or gDNA derived from T cells, B-cell-depleted T cells, or PBMCs.

Per the original methods: The authors estimated nucleated cell counts from reference gene primer amplification. Sequencing used immunoSEQ multiplex PCR; TCRdb keeps in-frame clones, though not all of them. The V and J calls and the clone size are those of that table, but D and trimming were determined from the DNA. The data contain some 150,000 clones, approximately 83% of them singletons. The CDR3 sequence is 16 residues long. The germline gives CDR1 MNHEY, CDR2 SVGAGI. Trimming took 2 bases from V and 4 from J; bases not matched to a gene: 6. Sequenced: peripheral blood. This chain joins TRBV6-5 and TRBJ2-2; 8 bases match TRBD1. The origin of this receptor is a human donor with acute or convalescent COVID-19. The donor label of this sample is uncertain. CDR3 sequence reads: CASSYQGARGTGELFF. CDR3 coding DNA: TGTGCCAGCAGTTACCAGGGGGCGCGGGGCACCGGGGAGCTGTTTTTT.